Presented here are 27 T cell receptor beta chains from one specimen sequenced in a study of shared clonotypes between healthy human individuals. Some clones are missing from TCRdb's copy, which holds only in-frame ones; the method was immunoSEQ multiplex PCR. The repertoire holds under 600,000 clones, with 75% to 80% as singletons. Sequenced material: PBMCs. The receptors shown here come from a woman aged 40-49 years in good health. Some clones in this sample may be carry-over from other donors' samples.

The chain joins TRBV29-1 to TRBJ1-2; 9 bases map to TRBD1. This CDR3 spans 13 amino acids. V shed 4 bases and J 5 bases; nucleotides not matched to a gene: 5. Germline V lookup: CDR1 SQVTM, CDR2 ANQGSEA. The chain's CDR3 is CSVGSGQGYGYTF. Written as DNA, the CDR3 is TGCAGCGTTGGGTCAGGACAGGGGTATGGCTACACCTTC.

This rearrangement joins TRBV4-1 to TRBJ2-7; possibly TRBD1 or TRBD2 for D (5 bases each). The CDR3 totals 14 residues. Germline values: CDR1 MGHRA, CDR2 YSYEKL. The V and J ends lost 0 bases and 3 bases respectively, with 9 bases between them. The CDR3 here is CASSQERGSYEQYF. As DNA, the CDR3 is TGCGCCAGCAGCCAAGAGAGGGGCAGCTACGAGCAGTACTTC.

The CDR3 sequence is CSVGAEGQPQHF. The DNA of the CDR3 is TGCAGCGTTGGCGCCGAGGGGCAGCCCCAGCATTTT. This chain uses TRBV29-1 with TRBJ1-5; tentatively, D is TRBD1 (5 bases). The CDR3 is 12 amino acids. Germline loops: CDR1 SQVTM, CDR2 ANQGSEA. V lost 4 bases, J lost 7 bases, and 11 bases lay in between.

The chain combines TRBV6-6 with TRBJ2-1, with 10 bases aligning to TRBD2. J was trimmed by 5 bases and V by 6 bases; bases with no gene match: 7. This CDR3 is 15 amino acids long. The germline V gene encodes CDR1 MNHNY and CDR2 SVGAGI (reference sequence). In DNA form, the CDR3 reads TGTGCCAGCAGAAGACTAGCGGGCCTGAACAATGAGCAGTTCTTC. It yields the protein CASRRLAGLNNEQFF.

V gene TRBV5-4 combines with J gene TRBJ1-1; TRBD1 might be the D (5 bases). V was clipped by 2 bases and J by 4 bases, with 12 bases between them. The germline gives CDR1 SGHNT, CDR2 YYREEE (reference sequence). The CDR3 has 14 amino acids. Written as DNA, the CDR3 is TGTGCCAGCAGCTTCGGAGGGGCGCGCACTGAAGCTTTCTTT. Translation: CASSFGGARTEAFF. Full variable domain (missing parts from reference TRBV5-4 and TRBJ1-1): ETGVTQSPTHLIKTRGQQVTLRCSSQSGHNTVSWYQQALGQGPQFIFQYYREEENGRGNFPPRFSGLQFPNYSSELNVNALELDDSALYLCASSFGGARTEAFFGQGTRLTVV.

The V and J genes are TRBV27 and TRBJ1-2; 11 bases align to TRBD1. Germline values: CDR1 MNHEY, CDR2 SMNVEV (reference sequence). CDR3 length equals 14 residues. V dropped 3 bases and J dropped 7; count of bases not matched to a gene: 4. CDR3 coding DNA: TGTGCCAGCAGTTTCGGACAGGGGGCATCTGGCTACACCTTC. Translated, it gives CASSFGQGASGYTF.

The rearrangement uses TRBV7-9 and TRBJ2-7, with 7 bases that match TRBD1. CDR3 length equals 14 residues. V shed 5 bases, J shed 4 bases, and the junction held 8 bases outside the gene matches. CDR1 is SEHNR, CDR2 FQNEAQ, per germline (reference sequence). This chain's CDR3 is CASSVGQNQYEQYF. CDR3 sequence (DNA): TGTGCCAGCAGCGTGGGACAGAATCAGTACGAGCAGTACTTC.

The V and J genes are TRBV21-1 and TRBJ1-4. TRBV21-1 is a known pseudogene. This CDR3 spans 15 amino acids. The CDR3 protein is CASSKATVTNEKLFF. The DNA for the CDR3 is TGTGCCAGCAGCAAAGCGACGGTAACTAATGAAAAACTGTTTTTT.

The chain employs TRBV5-4 and TRBJ2-1, with 13 bases lining up with TRBD2. The V gene's germline CDR1 is SGHNT and CDR2 YYREEE (reference sequence). The junction had 6 bases not matched to a gene; V was cut back by 2 bases and J by 1 base. The CDR3 is made up of 18 amino acids. The chain's CDR3 is CASSFSLAGGRSYNEQFF. The CDR3 DNA follows: TGTGCCAGCAGCTTTTCACTAGCGGGAGGGAGGTCCTACAATGAGCAGTTCTTC.

The rearrangement joins TRBV27 to TRBJ2-1; D gene uncertain. Per germline, CDR1 MNHEY and CDR2 SMNVEV (reference sequence). Trimming cost V 4 bases and J 2 bases, with 15 bases left between them. This CDR3 contains 16 residues. CDR3 amino acids: CASSSLSGSTYNEQFF. CDR3 bases: TGTGCCAGCAGTTCCCTCTCCGGGTCGACCTACAATGAGCAGTTCTTC.

The chain recombines TRBV7-3 with TRBJ2-5, with D tentatively TRBD1 (5 bases). In germline, CDR1 is SGHTA, CDR2 FQGTGA. This CDR3 is 13 amino acids long. V lost 1 base and J 3 bases, leaving 6 bases between the germline ends. The CDR3 protein is CASSLIQEETQYF. CDR3 DNA sequence: TGTGCCAGCAGCTTAATACAGGAAGAGACCCAGTACTTC.

The chain employs TRBV2 and TRBJ2-1, with D tentatively TRBD1 (6 bases). Germline CDR1 and CDR2: SNHLY and FYNNEI. This CDR3 has 14 residues. The V end was cut by 6 bases, the J end by 4 bases, with 13 bases between. CDR3 nucleotide sequence: TGTGCCAGCAGATACAGGGATATTTACAATGAGCAGTTCTTC. Translation: CASRYRDIYNEQFF.

V usage is TRBV29-1 and J usage is TRBJ2-3; TRBD2 matches at 10 bases. V lost 5 bases, J lost 0 bases, and 2 bases stayed unmatched. The CDR3 is 14 amino acids. From germline, CDR1 is SQVTM and CDR2 ANQGSEA. The DNA for the CDR3 is TGCAGCGTTAAGACTAGCGGGAGCACAGATACGCAGTATTTT. Protein: CSVKTSGSTDTQYF.

This clone was seen only once. This chain links TRBV7-6 with TRBJ2-1, with TRBD2 as a possible D gene (6 bases). Looked up from germline, CDR1 is SGHVS and CDR2 is FNYEAQ. This CDR3 has 13 amino acids. V was trimmed by 3 bases and J by 5 bases, leaving 8 bases between them. CDR3 sequence: CASSLAGNNEQFF. CDR3 sequence (DNA): TGTGCCAGCAGCTTGGCGGGAAACAATGAGCAGTTCTTC.

The rearrangement links TRBV28 to TRBJ1-4; the D is unclear. The germline gives CDR1 MDHEN, CDR2 SYDVKM. The length of the CDR3 is 16 residues. V lost 3 bases and J 3 bases, leaving 14 bases between the germline ends. For the CDR3, the DNA is TGTGCCAGCAGTTTTGGCGAAGGGTTCGCTAATGAAAAACTGTTTTTT. Its translation: CASSFGEGFANEKLFF.

This chain joins TRBV5-5 and TRBJ2-7; 9 bases fit TRBD2. Germline trimming cut 6 bases from V and 0 bases from J; bases unmatched to any gene: 7. This CDR3 spans 15 amino acids. Germline loops: CDR1 SGHKS, CDR2 YYEKEE (reference sequence). CDR3 loop: CASTDLAGNSYEQYF. For the CDR3, the DNA is TGTGCCAGCACCGATCTAGCGGGGAACTCCTACGAGCAGTACTTC. The whole variable domain, remainder taken from reference TRBV5-5 and TRBJ2-7, is DAGVTQSPTHLIKTRGQQVTLRCSPISGHKSVSWYQQVLGQGPQFIFQYYEKEERGRGNFPDRFSARQFPNYSSELNVNALLLGDSALYLCASTDLAGNSYEQYFGPGTRLTVT.

This sequence joins TRBV7-2 and TRBJ2-3, with D perhaps TRBD1 (6 bases). This CDR3 spans 14 amino acids. The germline CDR1 and CDR2 sequences are SGHTA and FQGNSA. Trimming shortened V by 6 bases and J by 2 bases, and 12 bases separated the two germline ends. The CDR3 nucleotides read TGTGCCAGCAGGGGGGCGGTGGCCACAGATACGCAGTATTTT. Translated, it gives CASRGAVATDTQYF.

The rearrangement links TRBV7-2 to TRBJ2-3; 7 nucleotides align to TRBD2. With V trimmed by 2 bases and J by 0 bases, 5 bases remained unmatched. This CDR3 is 16 amino acids long. Germline CDR1 is SGHTA and CDR2 is FQGNSA. The CDR3 sequence: CASSLWSGASTDTQYF. CDR3 nucleotides: TGTGCCAGCAGCTTATGGAGCGGGGCGAGCACAGATACGCAGTATTTT.

The rearrangement links TRBV7-2 to TRBJ2-2, with a weak D call TRBD2 (5 bases). Germline values: CDR1 SGHTA, CDR2 FQGNSA. This CDR3 comprises 16 residues. V lost 7 bases to trimming and J lost 0 bases, with 15 bases between them. CDR3 sequence reads: CASTRVLAANTGELFF. In nucleotides, the CDR3 is TGTGCCAGCACCCGGGTCCTAGCAGCGAACACCGGGGAGCTGTTTTTT. Complete variable domain (other parts from reference TRBV7-2 and TRBJ2-2): GAGVSQSPSNKVTEKGKDVELRCDPISGHTALYWYRQSLGQGLEFLIYFQGNSAPDKSGLPSDRFSAERTGGSVSTLTIQRTQQEDSAVYLCASTRVLAANTGELFFGEGSRLTVL.

As for this clone: This probably arose from a read error, given a far larger clone one base away. The V and J genes are TRBV30 and TRBJ2-1; 10 nucleotides agree with TRBD2. Trimming at V came to 2 bases and at J to 8 bases, leaving 9 bases not matched to a gene. Germline-derived CDR1 and CDR2 are GTSNPN and SVGIG (reference sequence). CDR3 length: 15 residues. This CDR3 reads CAWSSGTSEDDEQFF. Written as DNA, the CDR3 is TGTGCCTGGAGTTCCGGGACTAGCGAGGACGATGAGCAGTTCTTC.

This clone turned up a few times. The chain combines TRBV6-5 with TRBJ2-1, with 8 bases identical to TRBD1. V was clipped by 4 bases and J by 10 bases; unmatched bases: 12. In germline, CDR1 is MNHEY, CDR2 SVGAGI. The CDR3 runs 15 residues. This chain's CDR3 is CASSSGQVAIIEQFF. The CDR3 bases are TGTGCCAGCAGTTCGGGACAGGTTGCCATCATCGAGCAGTTCTTC.

The chain joins TRBV28 to TRBJ2-3; D uncertain. From germline, CDR1 is MDHEN and CDR2 SYDVKM. The CDR3 is 13 amino acids. Trimming left V 2 bases short and J 9 bases short, with 12 bases between. This CDR3 is CASSLNFGRTQYF. The CDR3 bases are TGTGCCAGCAGTTTAAACTTTGGGCGGACGCAGTATTTT.

The chain carries TRBV15 and TRBJ2-5, with D perhaps TRBD2 (5 bases). This CDR3 comprises 15 residues. Germline assignment: CDR1 LNHNV and CDR2 YYDKDF (reference sequence). The V end lost 8 bases, the J end lost 1 base, and 17 bases lay between the germline ends. Here the CDR3 reads CATQLGKAAQETQYF. CDR3 sequence (DNA): TGTGCCACCCAATTGGGAAAAGCGGCCCAAGAGACCCAGTACTTC.

This clone appeared many times. The chain links TRBV5-1 to TRBJ1-5; no firm D call. V lost 4 bases and J 2 bases, leaving 10 bases between the germline ends. The CDR3 is 14 residues long. Germline V gene lookup returns CDR1 SGHRS and CDR2 YFSETQ. The CDR3: CASSEGNGNQPQHF. In DNA, the CDR3 is TGCGCCAGCAGCGAGGGAAACGGCAATCAGCCCCAGCATTTT.

This clone was recorded a few times. The chain carries TRBV11-1 and TRBJ2-5; D gene uncertain. This CDR3 region has 14 residues. Looked up from germline, CDR1 is SGHAT and CDR2 is FQDESV (reference sequence). V was trimmed by 1 base and J by 7 bases, leaving 13 bases between them. CDR3 sequence (DNA): TGTGCCAGCAGCTTAGGGCTGGGCGTCGGGACCCAGTACTTC. Encoded protein: CASSLGLGVGTQYF. The full variable domain, completed using reference TRBV11-1 and TRBJ2-5, is EAEVAQSPRYKITEKSQAVAFWCDPISGHATLYWYRQILGQGPELLVQFQDESVVDDSQLPKDRFSAERLKGVDSTLKIQPAELGDSAMYLCASSLGLGVGTQYFGPGTRLLVL.

The rearrangement uses TRBV6-1 and TRBJ2-7; D possibly uses TRBD1 or TRBD2 (6 bases each). Per the germline V gene, CDR1 is MNHNS and CDR2 is SASEGT. CDR3 size: 15 residues. V was shortened by 2 bases and J by 6 bases, with 17 bases between the two germline ends. CDR3 DNA: TGTGCCAGCAGTGAATACGGGGGCGGTTCGGGCGAGCAGTACTTC. It yields the protein CASSEYGGGSGEQYF.

This rearrangement joins TRBV18 to TRBJ2-7; D may match TRBD1 or TRBD2 (5 bases each). The ends were cut back, 3 bases at V and 5 bases at J, with 20 bases in the middle. Germline V CDR1 and CDR2: KGHSH, LQKENI. This CDR3 is built from 16 residues. The CDR3 sequence is CASSPSRDRKANEQYF. The CDR3 DNA is TGTGCCAGCTCACCGTCCCGGGACCGCAAAGCGAACGAGCAGTACTTC.